A single sample gave rise to the 10 T cell receptor beta chains below, sequenced in a study of T cell repertoires in cytomegalovirus infection. A single record per CDR3 protein comes from TCRdb applying MiXCR to the reads. The table has 490,000 or so distinct CDR3 sequences, around 11% seen once. What was sequenced was PBMCs. These receptors originate from a human donor in good health (CMV status not recorded). Some clones in this sample may be carry-over from other donors' samples.

This clonotype was detected ten times or more. The CDR3, as DNA: TGTGCCATCTCAGGACTAGCGGAAGCGGCCTACGAGCAGTACTTC. Translation gives CAISGLAEAAYEQYF. The J gene is TRBJ2-7, the V gene TRBV10-3; TRBD2 aligns across 10 bases. Trimming took 8 bases from V and 2 from J; bases not matched to a gene: 9. The CDR3 loop spans 15 amino acids. The germline V gene has CDR1 ENHRY and CDR2 SYGVKD.

In this sample, this clonotype turned up many times. V usage is TRBV10-2 and J usage is TRBJ1-6; TRBD1 aligns across 10 bases. CDR3 length: 15 amino acids. Germline loops: CDR1 WSHSY, CDR2 SAAADI. V shed 2 bases and J 10 bases; nucleotides not matched to a gene: 5. The CDR3 loop reads CASSERQGAGSPLHF. The CDR3, as DNA: TGCGCCAGCAGTGAGAGACAGGGGGCAGGATCACCCCTCCACTTT.

This clonotype was counted only a few times. V gene TRBV29-1 combines with J gene TRBJ1-1, with 11 nucleotides matching TRBD1. V lost 4 bases and J lost 0; bases outside the gene matches: 4. Germline CDR1 is SQVTM and CDR2 is ANQGSEA. The CDR3 covers 15 residues. CDR3 bases: TGCAGCGTTGGTGGACAGGGGGCGTTGAACACTGAAGCTTTCTTT. It encodes CSVGGQGALNTEAFF.

On this clonotype itself: This may come from a read error, since a much larger clone is one base off. This chain joins TRBV6-1 and TRBJ2-3; 7 bases line up with TRBD1. From germline, CDR1 is MNHNS and CDR2 SASEGT. J was trimmed by 4 bases and V by 5 bases; bases with no gene match: 6. The CDR3 runs to 14 residues. CDR3 sequence: CASSKGAGADTQYF. For the CDR3, the DNA is TGTGCCAGCAGTAAGGGGGCAGGAGCAGATACGCAGTATTTT.

This clonotype was seen at least ten times. The chain joins TRBV7-2 to TRBJ2-3; 8 bases line up with TRBD2. The CDR3 covers 18 residues. The V gene end was trimmed by 0 bases and the J gene end by 2 bases; junction bases not matched to a gene: 10. Germline V CDR1 and CDR2: SGHTA, FQGNSA. For the CDR3, the DNA is TGTGCCAGCAGCTTAGCCCTGCCCGGGACTAGTGCCACAGATACGCAGTATTTT. Amino acids: CASSLALPGTSATDTQYF.

This clonotype was found a few times. The chain joins TRBV6-1 to TRBJ1-1; the D gene is possibly TRBD1 (6 bases). V gave up 7 bases and J gave up 4 bases, with 19 bases separating them. The CDR3 is 15 residues long. Per germline, CDR1 MNHNS and CDR2 SASEGT. CDR3 residues: CASNSPDRFITEAFF. CDR3 bases: TGTGCCAGCAACTCACCCGACAGGTTCATCACTGAAGCTTTCTTT.

This clonotype turned up a few times. This sequence joins TRBV20-1 and TRBJ2-3; 9 positions match TRBD2. V was clipped by 3 bases and J by 4 bases; unmatched bases: 5. This CDR3 comprises 14 residues. Germline assignment: CDR1 DFQATT and CDR2 SNEGSKA (reference sequence). The chain's CDR3 is CSASLREGPDTQYF. The DNA for the CDR3 is TGCAGTGCTAGTCTGCGGGAGGGCCCAGATACGCAGTATTTT.

The chain joins TRBV28 to TRBJ2-1; 7 bases line up with TRBD2. Germline V gives CDR1 MDHEN, CDR2 SYDVKM. The V segment lost 0 bases and the J segment 15 bases; nucleotides outside the gene matches: 5. The CDR3 consists of 12 residues. CDR3 nucleotides: TGTGCCAGCAGTTTATGGGGGGGGACGACGTTCTTC. The encoded protein is CASSLWGGTTFF.

This clonotype was counted ten times or more. The V gene is TRBV6-5, the J gene TRBJ2-7, with D perhaps matching TRBD1 or TRBD2 (6 bases each). Germline lookup yields CDR1 MNHEY and CDR2 SVGAGI. V dropped 2 bases and J dropped 4 bases, with 12 bases sitting between them. The CDR3 has 14 amino acids. CDR3: CASSYGGGRYEQYF. CDR3 DNA: TGTGCCAGCAGTTACGGAGGGGGAAGGTACGAGCAGTACTTC.

This clonotype was counted ten times or more. The V call is TRBV6-5, the J call TRBJ1-4; 8 bases fit TRBD1. Germline-derived CDR1 and CDR2 are MNHEY and SVGAGI. This CDR3 has 12 residues. Trimming took 6 bases from V and 8 from J; bases not matched to a gene: 2. This CDR3 reads CASSWDREKLFF. The CDR3 bases are TGTGCCAGCAGCTGGGACAGGGAAAAACTGTTTTTT.